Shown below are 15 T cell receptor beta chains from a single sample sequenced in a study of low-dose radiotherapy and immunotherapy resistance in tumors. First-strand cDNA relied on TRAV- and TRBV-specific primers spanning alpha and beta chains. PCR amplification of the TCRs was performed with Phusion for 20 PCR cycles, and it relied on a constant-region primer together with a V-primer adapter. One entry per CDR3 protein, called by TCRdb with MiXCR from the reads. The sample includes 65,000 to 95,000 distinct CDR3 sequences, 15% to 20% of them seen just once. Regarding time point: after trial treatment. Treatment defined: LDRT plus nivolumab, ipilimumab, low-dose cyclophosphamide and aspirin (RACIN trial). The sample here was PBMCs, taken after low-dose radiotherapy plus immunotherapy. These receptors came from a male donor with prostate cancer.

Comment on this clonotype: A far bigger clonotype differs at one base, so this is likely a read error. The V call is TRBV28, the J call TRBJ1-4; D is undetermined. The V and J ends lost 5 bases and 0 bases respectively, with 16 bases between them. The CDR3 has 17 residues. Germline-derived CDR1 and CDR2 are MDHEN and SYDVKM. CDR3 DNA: TGTGCCAGCAGTGAGTCCGGGCTCCAAGCAACTAATGAAAAACTGTTTTTT. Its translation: CASSESGLQATNEKLFF. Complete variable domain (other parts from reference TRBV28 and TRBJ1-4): DVKVTQSSRYLVKRTGEKVFLECVQDMDHENMFWYRQDPGLGLRLIYFSYDVKMKEKGDIPEGYSVSREKKERFSLILESASTNQTSMYLCASSESGLQATNEKLFFGSGTQLSVL.

CDR3 protein: CATSRDWASGNNEQFF. CDR3 bases: TGTGCCACCAGCAGAGATTGGGCTAGCGGTAACAATGAGCAGTTCTTC. The V and J genes are TRBV15 and TRBJ2-1; 7 nucleotides match TRBD2. The CDR3 runs to 16 residues. The germline gives CDR1 LNHNV, CDR2 YYDKDF (reference sequence). V gave up 0 bases and J gave up 5 bases; unmatched junction bases: 7. The whole variable domain, filled in from reference TRBV15 and TRBJ2-1, reads DAMVIQNPRYQVTQFGKPVTLSCSQTLNHNVMYWYQQKSSQAPKLLFHYYDKDFNNEADTPDNFQSRRPNTSFCFLDIRSPGLGDTAMYLCATSRDWASGNNEQFFGPGTRLTVL.

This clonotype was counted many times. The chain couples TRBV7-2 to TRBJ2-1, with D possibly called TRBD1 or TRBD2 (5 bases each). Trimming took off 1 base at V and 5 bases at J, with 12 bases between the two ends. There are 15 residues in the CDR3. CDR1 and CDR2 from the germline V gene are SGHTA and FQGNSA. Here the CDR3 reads CASSLVLRGHNEQFF. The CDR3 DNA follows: TGTGCCAGCAGCTTAGTACTAAGGGGACACAATGAGCAGTTCTTC.

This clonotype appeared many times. CDR3 region: CASSELGPRDTQYF. CDR3 in DNA: TGTGCCAGCAGTGAACTAGGGCCTCGAGATACGCAGTATTTT. The V call is TRBV12-3 or TRBV12-4, the J call TRBJ2-3, with D possibly TRBD2 on 5 matching bases. Trimming removed 5 bases at V and 5 bases at J, with 14 bases between. The CDR3 loop spans 14 amino acids.

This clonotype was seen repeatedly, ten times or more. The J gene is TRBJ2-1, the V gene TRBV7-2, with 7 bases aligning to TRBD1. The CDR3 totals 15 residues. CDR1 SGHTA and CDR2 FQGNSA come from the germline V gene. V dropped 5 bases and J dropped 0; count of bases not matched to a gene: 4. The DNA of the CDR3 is TGTGCCAGCAGCCCGGACAGGAGCTCCTACAATGAGCAGTTCTTC. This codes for CASSPDRSSYNEQFF.

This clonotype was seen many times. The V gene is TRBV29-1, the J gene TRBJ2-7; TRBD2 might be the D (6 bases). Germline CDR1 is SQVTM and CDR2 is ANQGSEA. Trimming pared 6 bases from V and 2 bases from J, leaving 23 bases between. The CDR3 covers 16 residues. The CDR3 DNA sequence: TGCAGCGTGGCCCCCGGGACTCTCCCTGAAACCTACGAGCAGTACTTC. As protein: CSVAPGTLPETYEQYF.

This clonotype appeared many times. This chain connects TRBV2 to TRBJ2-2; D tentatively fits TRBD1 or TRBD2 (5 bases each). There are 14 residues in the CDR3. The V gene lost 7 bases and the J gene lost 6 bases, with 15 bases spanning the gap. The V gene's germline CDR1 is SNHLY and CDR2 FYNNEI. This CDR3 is CASISRRGAGELFF. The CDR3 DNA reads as TGTGCCAGCATCTCGCGGAGAGGGGCCGGGGAGCTGTTTTTT.

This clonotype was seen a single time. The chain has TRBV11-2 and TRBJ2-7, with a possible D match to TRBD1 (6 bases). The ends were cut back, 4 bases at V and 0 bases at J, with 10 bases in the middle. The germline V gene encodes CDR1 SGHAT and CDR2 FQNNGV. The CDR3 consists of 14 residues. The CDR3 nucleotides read TGTGCCAGCAGCTCCCAGGGGAACTCCTACGAGCAGTACTTC. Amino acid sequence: CASSSQGNSYEQYF.

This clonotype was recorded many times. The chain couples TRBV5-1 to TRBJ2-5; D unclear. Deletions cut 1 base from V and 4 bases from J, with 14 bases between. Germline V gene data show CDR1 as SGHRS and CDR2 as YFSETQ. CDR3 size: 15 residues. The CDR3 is CASSLQPGFSETQYF. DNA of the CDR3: TGCGCCAGCAGCTTGCAGCCCGGCTTTTCAGAGACCCAGTACTTC.

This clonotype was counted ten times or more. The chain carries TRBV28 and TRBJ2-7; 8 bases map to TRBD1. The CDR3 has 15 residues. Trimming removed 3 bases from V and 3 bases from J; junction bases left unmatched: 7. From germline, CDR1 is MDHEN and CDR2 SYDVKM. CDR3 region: CASSFEAGGFYEQYF. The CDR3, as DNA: TGTGCCAGCAGTTTTGAGGCAGGGGGCTTCTACGAGCAGTACTTC.

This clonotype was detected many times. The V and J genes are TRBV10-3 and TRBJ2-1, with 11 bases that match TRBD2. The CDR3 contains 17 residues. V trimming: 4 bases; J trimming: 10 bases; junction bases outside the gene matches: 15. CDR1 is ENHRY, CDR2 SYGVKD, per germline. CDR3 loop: CAISVFRTSGSPSEQFF. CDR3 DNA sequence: TGTGCCATCAGTGTTTTTCGGACTAGCGGGTCACCTAGCGAGCAGTTCTTC.

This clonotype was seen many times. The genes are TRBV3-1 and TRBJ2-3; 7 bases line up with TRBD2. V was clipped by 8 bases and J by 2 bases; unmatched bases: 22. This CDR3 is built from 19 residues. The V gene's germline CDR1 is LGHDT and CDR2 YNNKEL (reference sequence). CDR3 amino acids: CASPPPPPSGNLATDTQYF. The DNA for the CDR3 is TGTGCCAGCCCTCCCCCACCACCTAGCGGTAACCTTGCCACAGATACGCAGTATTTT.

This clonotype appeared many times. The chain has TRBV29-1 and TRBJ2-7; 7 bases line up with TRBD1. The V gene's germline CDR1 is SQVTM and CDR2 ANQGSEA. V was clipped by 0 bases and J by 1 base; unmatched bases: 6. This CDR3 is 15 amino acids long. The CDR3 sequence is CSVEEGDSTSYEQYF. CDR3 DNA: TGCAGCGTTGAAGAAGGGGACAGCACTTCCTACGAGCAGTACTTC.

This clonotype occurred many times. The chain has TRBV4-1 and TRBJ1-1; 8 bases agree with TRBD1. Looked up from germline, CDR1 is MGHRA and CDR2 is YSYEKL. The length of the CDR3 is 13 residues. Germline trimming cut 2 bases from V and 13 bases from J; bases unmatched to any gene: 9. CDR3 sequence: CASSQLGQGSLFF. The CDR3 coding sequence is TGCGCCAGCAGCCAACTTGGACAGGGTAGTCTTTTCTTT.

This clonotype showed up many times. This chain's CDR3 is CASSLLGPQSGGTGELFF. DNA of the CDR3: TGCGCCAGCAGCTTGCTCGGGCCTCAAAGCGGCGGCACCGGGGAGCTGTTTTTT. The J gene is TRBJ2-2, the V gene TRBV5-1; a weak D match, TRBD2 (5 bases). The CDR3 is 18 residues long. Trimming removed 1 base from V and 4 bases from J, with 20 bases in between. From germline, CDR1 is SGHRS and CDR2 YFSETQ.